The clone carrying this TCR beta chain was recorded once. Per germline, CDR1 SGDLS and CDR2 YYNGEE. This CDR3 has 15 amino acids. The V end was cut by 2 bases, the J end by 2 bases, with 12 bases between. The data stem from a study of blood T cell repertoires in COVID-19. Sequencing was performed with immunoSEQ multiplex PCR; in TCRdb, only in-frame clones are kept and a portion is missing. The sample holds over 45,000 clones, roughly four fifths seen once. The sequenced sample was peripheral blood. This sequence joins TRBV9 and TRBJ2-3; D gene unclear. This clonotype was sampled from a man between 40 and 49 years old with acute or convalescent COVID-19. Written as DNA, the CDR3 is TGTGCCAGCAGCGTTAGAGTAGCCCACACAGATACGCAGTATTTT. It translates to CASSVRVAHTDTQYF.